This T cell receptor (beta chain) was retrieved from a study of cytomegalovirus exposure and HLA in healthy donors. PCR involved 60 Vbeta and 13 Jbeta primers. Measured with immunoSEQ multiplex PCR; TCRdb has only the in-frame clones, and not every one. There are under 300,000 clones in the sample; under 80% occur only once, and about 2.1% lies in the top ten. Overall study results and limits: Whilst most TCR sequences proved rare, a subset of public TCRs occurred across many donors. In vitro confirmation showed three CMV-associated chains to be CMV antigen specific. In a later analysis, common viral pathogens appeared linked to several of the most significant clusters.

On this clone: Its antigen is unknown.

Trimming left V 6 bases short and J 1 base short, with 21 bases between. The CDR3 sequence is 17 residues long. Germline lookup yields CDR1 KGHSH and CDR2 LQKENI. This sequence originates from a female donor in good health and CMV-seronegative. Material for sequencing was PBMCs. This chain joins TRBV18 and TRBJ1-1, with unresolved D. Here the CDR3 DNA reads TGTGCCAGCTCTTTAAACACAGCCGAGATACCGAACACTGAAGCTTTCTTT. This translates into CASSLNTAEIPNTEAFF.